The 14 T cell receptor beta chains in this list originate from one sample, sequenced in a study of identical twins. Each CDR3 protein is one row after TCRdb ran MiXCR on the 5' RACE reads. The top ten hold roughly 1.6% of the sample, which has approximately 890,000 distinct CDR3 sequences, more than 9% seen once. This sample was shared with a second study, whose subject was yellow fever vaccine responses in identical twins.

The sequenced material came from PBMCs. Every receptor here comes from a woman under 30 in good health.

The V call is TRBV7-8, the J call TRBJ2-4; weak D call: TRBD1 (5 bases). CDR1 is SGHVS and CDR2 is FQNEAQ in the germline V gene. The CDR3 consists of 14 residues. The V end lost 5 bases, the J end lost 9 bases, and 17 bases lay between the germline ends. The CDR3 region has the DNA TGTGCCAGCAGCCAATTAGACAGCTTGGGCATTCAGTACTTC. Protein product: CASSQLDSLGIQYF. Full variable domain (outside the CDR3, taken from reference TRBV7-8 and TRBJ2-4): GAGVSQSPRYKVAKRGQDVALRCDPISGHVSLFWYQQALGQGPEFLTYFQNEAQLDKSGLPSDRFFAERPEGSVSTLKIQRTQQEDSAVYLCASSQLDSLGIQYFGAGTRLSVL.

The rearrangement joins TRBV6-1 to TRBJ2-5; TRBD2 matches at 9 bases. With V trimmed by 11 bases and J by 0 bases, 10 bases remained unmatched. CDR3 size: 15 residues. Germline values: CDR1 MNHNS, CDR2 SASEGT. CDR3 loop: CASHGRGGDQETQYF. CDR3 sequence (DNA): TGTGCCTCACATGGGCGGGGGGGTGACCAAGAGACCCAGTACTTC.

The chain combines TRBV29-1 with TRBJ2-3, with a tentative D call TRBD1 (5 bases). CDR3 length equals 13 residues. CDR1 is SQVTM, CDR2 ANQGSEA, per germline. Trimming cost V 6 bases and J 2 bases, with 12 bases left between them. DNA for the CDR3: TGCAGCGTCCTGCCAGGGTCCACAGATACGCAGTATTTT. The encoded protein is CSVLPGSTDTQYF.

The chain couples TRBV12-3 or TRBV12-4 to TRBJ2-3; D is ambiguous. V was shortened by 5 bases and J by 0 bases, with 15 bases between the two germline ends. The CDR3 extends over 16 amino acids. The chain's CDR3 is CASSPKVRSSTDTQYF. The DNA for the CDR3 is TGTGCCAGCAGTCCCAAAGTAAGAAGCAGCACAGATACGCAGTATTTT.

The sample holds a few counts of this clonotype. The rearrangement joins TRBV19 to TRBJ1-5; 8 bases are a match to TRBD1. Germline values: CDR1 LNHDA, CDR2 SQIVND (reference sequence). The CDR3 covers 16 residues. The trim removed 4 bases at V and 3 bases at J, leaving 8 bases unmatched. The CDR3 here is CASSTLQGVNNQPQHF. CDR3 bases: TGTGCCAGTAGTACACTACAGGGGGTCAACAATCAGCCCCAGCATTTT.

The CDR3, as DNA: TGTGCCAGCAGTCCGGGACTAGCGGGAGTAAAGGCGGTAGATGAGCAGTTCTTC. Translating it yields CASSPGLAGVKAVDEQFF. The chain recombines TRBV12-3 or TRBV12-4 with TRBJ2-1; TRBD2 agrees at 14 bases. The CDR3 covers 18 residues. With V trimmed by 5 bases and J by 8 bases, 14 bases remained unmatched.

This rearrangement joins TRBV10-1 to TRBJ2-1, with D perhaps being TRBD1 or TRBD2 (5 bases each). This CDR3 is 16 amino acids long. Germline CDR1 WNHNN, CDR2 SYGVQD (reference sequence). V was cut by 5 bases and J by 8 bases, with 22 bases left in between. The CDR3 loop reads CASSPHGDGLWDEQFF. The CDR3 nucleotides read TGCGCCAGCAGTCCCCACGGGGACGGCCTATGGGATGAGCAGTTCTTC.

Here the CDR3 reads CASSQGSGSQYF. In nucleotides, the CDR3 is TGTGCCAGCAGCCAAGGTAGCGGGAGTCAGTACTTC. The J gene is TRBJ2-5, the V gene TRBV11-2, with TRBD2 identical over 9 bases. The germline gives CDR1 SGHAT, CDR2 FQNNGV. The ends lost 5 bases at V and 11 bases at J; junction bases unmatched: 6. The CDR3 has 12 residues.

The chain recombines TRBV18 with TRBJ2-1; unclear D gene. V was trimmed by 6 bases and J by 5 bases, leaving 17 bases between them. Germline V lookup: CDR1 KGHSH, CDR2 LQKENI. CDR3 length: 15 residues. DNA for the CDR3: TGTGCCAGCTCTGTTCCGGTACCGGCCAACAATGAGCAGTTCTTC. Its protein product is CASSVPVPANNEQFF.

The CDR3: CSVDAGSTDTQYF. As DNA, the CDR3 is TGCAGCGTTGACGCCGGTTCGACAGATACGCAGTATTTT. The chain recombines TRBV29-1 with TRBJ2-3; D unresolved. This CDR3 has 13 amino acids. Trimming shortened V by 3 bases and J by 3 bases, and 10 bases separated the two germline ends. The germline V gene has CDR1 SQVTM and CDR2 ANQGSEA.

The CDR3 coding sequence is TGCAGTGCCATGACTAGCGGGCTAGCCAAAAACATTCAGTACTTC. Translated: CSAMTSGLAKNIQYF. This chain connects TRBV20-1 to TRBJ2-4, with 10 bases identical to TRBD2. The CDR3 is made up of 15 amino acids. After removal of 6 bases from V and 0 bases from J, the junction contained 5 bases not matched to a gene. Germline V gene sequence: CDR1 DFQATT, CDR2 SNEGSKA (reference sequence).

The table lists this clonotype with many counts. This chain uses TRBV12-3 or TRBV12-4 with TRBJ2-5, with TRBD1 matching over 7 bases. Losses at the gene ends were 5 bases for V and 2 bases for J; bases not matched to a gene: 5. The length of the CDR3 is 14 residues. The CDR3 sequence: CASSPRDRQETQYF. For the CDR3, the DNA is TGTGCCAGCAGTCCCCGGGACAGACAAGAGACCCAGTACTTC.

This clonotype was counted between two and nine times. This chain connects TRBV20-1 to TRBJ2-7; 9 bases map to TRBD1. The CDR3 extends over 13 amino acids. Losses at the gene ends were 4 bases for V and 6 bases for J; bases not matched to a gene: 7. The germline V gene encodes CDR1 DFQATT and CDR2 SNEGSKA (reference sequence). The CDR3 loop reads CSAKGQGRLEQYV. The CDR3 nucleotides read TGCAGTGCTAAGGGACAGGGTCGGCTCGAGCAGTACGTC.

This clonotype was found a few times. The chain uses TRBV24-1 and TRBJ2-2; 8 positions agree with TRBD1. V gave up 6 bases and J gave up 4 bases; unmatched junction bases: 6. In germline, CDR1 is KGHDR, CDR2 SFDVKD. CDR3 length equals 15 residues. CDR3 in amino acids: CATSNNRGITGELFF. Written as DNA, the CDR3 is TGTGCCACCAGTAACAACAGGGGGATCACCGGGGAGCTGTTTTTT.